This T cell receptor (beta chain) stems from a study of CD8 T cells in Susac syndrome. The CDR3 covers 12 residues. Germline-derived CDR1 and CDR2 are MNHEY and SVGAGI. Between the trimmed V and J ends, which lost 10 bases and 5 bases, there was a span of 12 bases. Sequencing of TCR beta drew on CD8+ and CD4+ T cells from blood. TEMRA cells were FACS-enriched, unlike CD8+ and CD4+ T cells, which were negatively isolated. Random-hexamer reverse transcription was applied to roughly 0.5 to 1 ug RNA. Amplification of TCR beta CDR3 across 54 Vbeta and 13 Jbeta was performed with immunoSEQ multiplex PCR. TCRdb reprocessed the immunoSEQ multiplex PCR reads with MiXCR, giving one entry per CDR3 protein. Of 150,000 to 250,000 distinct CDR3 sequences in the sample, about 95% were seen once.

The sequence was obtained from a human donor with multiple sclerosis. Input material: CD4+ T cells from PBMCs. V gene TRBV6-5 combines with J gene TRBJ2-1, with TRBD1 as a possible D gene (6 bases). The DNA of the CDR3 is TGTGCCAACCCGGACAGTAACAATGAGCAGTTCTTC. Translated, it gives CANPDSNNEQFF.